This entry describes one T cell receptor (beta chain). No antigen is known for it. These data originate in a study of beta chain features in type 1 diabetes. Trimming stripped 1 base from V and 15 bases from J, with 10 bases between. Germline V CDR1 and CDR2: SEHNR, FQNEAQ (reference sequence). The CDR3 is 11 residues long. The investigators reverse transcribed all of the isolated RNA, so they sequenced expressed TCRB transcripts. Sequencing used immunoSEQ multiplex PCR; TCRdb keeps in-frame clones, though not all of them. The table shows some 120,000 clones, with 15% to 20% occurring only once. Broader study findings: Here, the possible influence of HLA type (on TCRB rearrangement) remained unresolved. Shortening that was moderate but significant affected the TCRB CDR3s of Type 1 diabetes patients in all four CD4+ subsets. A pattern of fewer insertions and more deletions at VDJ junctions was seen in type 1 diabetes patients.

This clonotype was obtained from a man younger than 35 with type 1 diabetes. The sequenced sample was central memory CD4+ T cells from blood. The chain carries TRBV7-9 and TRBJ2-1; the D is unclear. The chain's CDR3 is CASSLGKVGFF. The CDR3 DNA is TGTGCCAGCAGCTTAGGCAAAGTAGGGTTCTTC.